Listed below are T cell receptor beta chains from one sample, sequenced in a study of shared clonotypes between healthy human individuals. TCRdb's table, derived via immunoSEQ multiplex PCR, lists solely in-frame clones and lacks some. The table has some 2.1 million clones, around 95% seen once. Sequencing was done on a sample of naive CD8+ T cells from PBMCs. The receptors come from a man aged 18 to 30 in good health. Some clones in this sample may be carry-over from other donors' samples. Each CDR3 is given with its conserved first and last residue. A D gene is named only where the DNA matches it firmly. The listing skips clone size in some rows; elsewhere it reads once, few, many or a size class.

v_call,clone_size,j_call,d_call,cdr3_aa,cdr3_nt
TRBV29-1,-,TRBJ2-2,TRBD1,CSVIGQGVKTTGELFF,TGCAGCGTGATCGGACAGGGGGTCAAAACAACCGGGGAGCTGTTTTTT
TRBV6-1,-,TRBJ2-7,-,CASSEGDSYLYEQYF,TGTGCCAGCAGTGAGGGAGACAGTTATCTCTACGAGCAGTACTTC
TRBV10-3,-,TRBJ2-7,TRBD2,CAISSTGTSGSYEQYF,TGTGCCATCAGTTCGACCGGGACTAGCGGCTCCTACGAGCAGTACTTC
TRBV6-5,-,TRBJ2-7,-,CASSYTGLVQYF,TGTGCCAGCAGTTACACCGGGTTGGTACAGTACTTC
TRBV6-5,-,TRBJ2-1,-,CASSYSEFYNEQFF,TGTGCCAGCAGTTACAGTGAGTTCTACAATGAGCAGTTCTTC
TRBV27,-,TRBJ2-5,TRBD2,CASSWIAGGATQYF,TGTGCCAGCAGTTGGATAGCGGGGGGCGCGACCCAGTACTTC
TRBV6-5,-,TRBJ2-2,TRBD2,CATCPLAANTGELFF,TGTGCCACCTGCCCTCTAGCGGCGAACACCGGGGAGCTGTTTTTT
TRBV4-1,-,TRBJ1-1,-,CASSQEGLGLAEAFF,TGCGCCAGCAGCCAAGAAGGTTTAGGCCTAGCTGAAGCTTTCTTT
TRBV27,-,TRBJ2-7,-,CASSRTGSTDEQYF,TGTGCCAGCAGTAGAACAGGGAGTACTGACGAGCAGTACTTC
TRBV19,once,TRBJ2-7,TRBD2,CASSIEAASGRPQQYF,TGTGCCAGTAGTATAGAAGCGGCCAGCGGGAGGCCGCAGCAGTACTTC
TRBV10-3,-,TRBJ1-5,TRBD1,CAIRGTGISQPQHF,TGTGCCATCAGGGGGACAGGGATTAGTCAGCCCCAGCATTTT
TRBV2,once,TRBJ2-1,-,CASRDTDNEQFF,TGTGCCAGCAGAGACACGGACAATGAGCAGTTCTTC
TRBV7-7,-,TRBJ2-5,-,CASSQTEQETQYF,TGTGCCAGCAGCCAGACAGAACAGGAGACCCAGTACTTC
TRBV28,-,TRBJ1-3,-,CASGPVRFRNTIYF,TGTGCCAGCGGCCCCGTACGATTTAGAAACACCATATATTTT
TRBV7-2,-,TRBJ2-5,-,CASSPGKRVETQYF,TGTGCCAGCAGCCCAGGGAAGCGGGTAGAGACCCAGTACTTC